This T cell receptor (beta chain) is from a study of cytomegalovirus exposure and HLA in healthy donors. The germline CDR1 and CDR2 sequences are MDHEN and SYDVKM. CDR3 size: 15 residues. The germline V and J ends were trimmed by 6 bases and 2 bases, with 14 bases remaining between them. PCR was performed using 60 Vbeta and 13 Jbeta primers. Clones were read by immunoSEQ multiplex PCR, and TCRdb kept only the in-frame ones, dropping some. The data hold roughly 150,000 clones, with over 70% observed a single time. The rearrangement uses TRBV28 and TRBJ1-3, with D possibly matching TRBD1 (6 bases). The sample was PBMCs. The clonotype comes from a woman under 30 in good health and CMV-seronegative. The CDR3 sequence: CASSQGHQTGNTIYF. CDR3 DNA: TGTGCCAGCAGCCAGGGACACCAGACTGGAAACACCATATATTTT.